This is a list of T cell receptor beta chains from one sample in a study of blood T cell repertoires in COVID-19. TCRdb keeps only in-frame clones here, not all; method: immunoSEQ multiplex PCR. The top ten clones hold over 10% of a sample with about 190,000 clones, roughly four fifths of them seen once. The sample was peripheral blood. The receptors were sampled from a woman aged 45 to 65 with acute or convalescent COVID-19. Each CDR3 is given with its conserved first and last residue. The D gene is left open where the match is weak. A clone size is listed for some rows: how often the clone was seen (once, few, many), or a class if it is expanded.

D gene,J gene,clone size,V gene,CDR3 DNA,CDR3 protein
NA,TRBJ2-3,NA,TRBV29-1,TGCAGCGTTGTCCACTTGGACACCGGCACAGATACGCAGTATTTT,CSVVHLDTGTDTQYF
NA,TRBJ2-2,NA,TRBV11-2,TGTGCCAGCAGGAGGCCCTCGAACACCGGGGAGCTGTTTTTT,CASRRPSNTGELFF
TRBD1,TRBJ1-2,NA,TRBV4-1,TGCGCCAGCAGCCAGTTGACCCTCGACAGGGGGCTCAGGGGCTACACCTTC,CASSQLTLDRGLRGYTF
NA,TRBJ2-5,NA,TRBV5-1,TGCGCCAGCAGCTTGGCTGGACAGCAAGAGACCCAGTACTTC,CASSLAGQQETQYF
TRBD2,TRBJ2-3,NA,TRBV23-1,TGCGCCAGCAGTCAATCTAGGGTAGCGGGAGCCTCAGGTACGCAGTATTTT,CASSQSRVAGASGTQYF
NA,TRBJ1-3,NA,TRBV28,TGTGCCAGCACCCGGGGGGGGTATGGAAACACCATATATTTT,CASTRGGYGNTIYF
NA,TRBJ2-7,NA,TRBV25-1,TGTGCCAGCAGTGCCGGGGTGAGGGACGAGCAGTACTTC,CASSAGVRDEQYF
TRBD1,TRBJ1-5,NA,TRBV20-1,TGCAGTGCTAGTGACAGGGTAGGACAGCCCCAGCATTTT,CSASDRVGQPQHF
TRBD2,TRBJ2-1,NA,TRBV25-1,TGTGCCAGCAGTGAAAAAGCGGGAGGGTACAATGAGCAGTTCTTC,CASSEKAGGYNEQFF
NA,TRBJ2-2,once,TRBV29-1,TGCAGCGTTGCTGCTACTACTCAGGGGATTGAAAACACCGGGGAGCTGTTTTTT,CSVAATTQGIENTGELFF
NA,TRBJ1-5,few,TRBV6-1,TGTGCCAGCAGTTTCCAGGCCACGGGCAATCAGCCCCAGCATTTT,CASSFQATGNQPQHF
TRBD1,TRBJ2-7,NA,TRBV18,TGTGCCAGCTCACCGCAGGCAGGGGGCGGCGAGCAGTACTTC,CASSPQAGGGEQYF
TRBD1,TRBJ1-6,NA,TRBV6-5,TGTGCCAGCAGTTTCGACAGGGAGCATTCACCCCTCCACTTT,CASSFDREHSPLHF
TRBD2,TRBJ2-3,few,TRBV9,TGTGCCAGCAGCGTGACGACCGGGACTACCACAGATACGCAGTATTTT,CASSVTTGTTTDTQYF
TRBD2,TRBJ2-1,NA,TRBV3-1/TRBV3-2,TGTGCCAGCAGCCCCCGAGCTAGCGGGACCCGGCAGTTCTTC,CASSPRASGTRQFF
TRBD1,TRBJ1-1,NA,TRBV28,TGTGCCAGCACTAGGAGCGGGACAGGGAGGACTGAAGCTTTCTTT,CASTRSGTGRTEAFF
NA,TRBJ1-2,NA,TRBV19,TGTGCCAGTAGTATAGCCCAGGGAAGTGGAGGCTACACCTTC,CASSIAQGSGGYTF
TRBD2,TRBJ2-3,NA,TRBV19,TGTGCCAGTAGTAGACTAGCGGAAGAAGCTAGCACAGATACGCAGTATTTT,CASSRLAEEASTDTQYF
TRBD2,TRBJ2-5,NA,TRBV30,TGTGCCTGGAGTTTCGGCGGGAGGAACAAAGAGACCCAGTACTTC,CAWSFGGRNKETQYF
TRBD2,TRBJ2-1,NA,TRBV29-1,TGCAGCGTCACTAGCGGGAGATCTGTCAATGAGCAGTTCTTC,CSVTSGRSVNEQFF
NA,TRBJ1-1,NA,TRBV10-3,TGTGCCATCGGCCCGGGGGGATACACTGAAGCTTTCTTT,CAIGPGGYTEAFF
TRBD2,TRBJ2-1,NA,TRBV4-1,TGCGCCAGCAGCCACACCGGGTCGCGGGGGGGCATGAATGAGCAGTTCTTC,CASSHTGSRGGMNEQFF
NA,TRBJ1-1,NA,TRBV6-5,TGTGCCAGCACCCCCGGTGGCAGCGCCTACACTGAAGCTTTCTTT,CASTPGGSAYTEAFF
NA,TRBJ2-5,NA,TRBV19,TGTGCCAGCACAACCACCCTAACTAGCCCTCGGGAGACCCAGTACTTC,CASTTTLTSPRETQYF
NA,TRBJ1-5,NA,TRBV27,TGTGCCAGCAGTTTATACAGGGGCAATCAGCCCCAGCATTTT,CASSLYRGNQPQHF
TRBD1,TRBJ1-5,few,TRBV11-2,TGTGCCAGCAGCTTGGAGGCCGGGACAGGGGGAAATCAGCCCCAGCATTTT,CASSLEAGTGGNQPQHF
TRBD2,TRBJ2-1,NA,TRBV6-4,TGTGCCAGCAGTGACTCCTATAGCGGGGGGGCGTTTCGGCAGTTCTTC,CASSDSYSGGAFRQFF
TRBD1,TRBJ2-5,NA,TRBV6-2/TRBV6-3,TGTGCCAGCAGTTCATTTCTCGACAGGGGAGAGACCCAGTACTTC,CASSSFLDRGETQYF
TRBD1,TRBJ1-5,few,TRBV6-2/TRBV6-3,TGTGCCAGCAGTTACCGGACCAAAGGGGGCAGTCAGCCCCAGCATTTT,CASSYRTKGGSQPQHF
NA,TRBJ1-1,NA,TRBV14,TGTGCCAGCACCTTGACTATGAACACTGAAGCTTTCTTT,CASTLTMNTEAFF
TRBD1,TRBJ1-4,NA,TRBV7-2,TGTGCCAGCAGCTTAGATGGGACAGTCCGGAATGAAAAACTGTTTTTT,CASSLDGTVRNEKLFF
NA,TRBJ1-1,few,TRBV4-1,TGCGCCAGCAGCCTATATCAACAGGGCGCACATGGAGCTTTCTTT,CASSLYQQGAHGAFF
NA,TRBJ1-6,NA,TRBV6-6,TGTGCCAGCAGCCCCGGGTCGAGCTCCTATAATTCACCCCTCCACTTT,CASSPGSSSYNSPLHF
NA,TRBJ2-5,few,TRBV6-6,TGTGCCAGCAGTCCTCCTTCGGGTGGGGTCCAGGGAACCCAGTACTTC,CASSPPSGGVQGTQYF
NA,TRBJ1-2,NA,TRBV28,TGTGCCAGCATGGAGGGGCTATGGAGCTACACCTTC,CASMEGLWSYTF
NA,TRBJ1-2,NA,TRBV10-3,TGTGCCATCAGTACGTATAGCTATGGCTACACCTTC,CAISTYSYGYTF
NA,TRBJ1-2,NA,TRBV24-1,TGTGCCACCACCTCGGGATTTAACTATGGCTACACCTTC,CATTSGFNYGYTF
TRBD1,TRBJ2-7,NA,TRBV4-1,TGCGCCAGCAGTGCCCGGGTGGACAGGGAGCAGCAGTACTTC,CASSARVDREQQYF
NA,TRBJ2-7,NA,TRBV6-5,TGTGCCAGCAATCCGGGAAGACTAACCGGCGAGCAGTACTTC,CASNPGRLTGEQYF
TRBD2,TRBJ2-3,NA,TRBV7-6,TGTGCCAGCAGCCCAACGGCTAGACTAGCGGCTTGGGGCACAGATACGCAGTATTTT,CASSPTARLAAWGTDTQYF
NA,TRBJ1-2,NA,TRBV25-1,TGTGCCAGCAGTGATATTGGGCAGGGCGGCTATGGCTACACCTTC,CASSDIGQGGYGYTF
NA,TRBJ2-3,NA,TRBV3-1/TRBV3-2,TGTGCCAGCCGGTCAGGAAGCACAGATACGCAGTATTTT,CASRSGSTDTQYF
NA,TRBJ1-2,NA,TRBV27,TGTGCCAGCAGTTTATCGATCCTGGGGGGGGCGTATAACTATGGCTACACCTTC,CASSLSILGGAYNYGYTF
TRBD1,TRBJ2-7,NA,TRBV7-8,TGTGCCAGCAGCTTAGATGGGACAGTCTACGAGCAGTACTTC,CASSLDGTVYEQYF